This is a list of T cell receptor beta chains from one sample in a study of cytomegalovirus exposure and HLA in healthy donors. Clones were sequenced by immunoSEQ multiplex PCR, and TCRdb holds only the in-frame ones, with some missing. This sample has about 140,000 clones, with roughly 10% found just once. The source material was PBMCs. The receptors originated from a male donor in good health and CMV-seronegative. The CDR3 runs from the conserved cysteine through the conserved F or W. A D gene is named only where the DNA matches it firmly. A row's size may be missing; if present it is once, few, many or a size class.

>TRBV7-3|-|-|TRBJ2-7
TGTGCCAGCTTGGCGGGGAGAGCCTACGAGCAGTACTTC
CASLAGRAYEQYF
>TRBV4-3|TRBD2|-|TRBJ2-5
TGCGCCAGCAGCACGGGACTAGCCTCCCAAGAGACCCAGTACTTC
CASSTGLASQETQYF
>TRBV4-2|-|-|TRBJ2-4
TGTGCCAGCAGCCAGGACAAGGCTGGAGACATTCAGTACTTC
CASSQDKAGDIQYF
>TRBV28|-|few|TRBJ2-7
TGTGCCAGCAGTTTATCCAGGGGCCCTTACGAGCAGTACTTC
CASSLSRGPYEQYF
>TRBV27|TRBD2|-|TRBJ2-1
TGTGCCAGCAGTGTGGGCGGGAGCTCCTACAATGAGCAGTTCTTC
CASSVGGSSYNEQFF
>TRBV2|-|few|TRBJ1-6
TGTGCCAGCACCCAGGCCGGAGGTGACAATTCACCCCTCCACTTT
CASTQAGGDNSPLHF
>TRBV7-2|TRBD2|-|TRBJ2-5
TGTGCCAGCAGCCTAGGACTAGCGGGTGAAGAGACCCAGTACTTC
CASSLGLAGEETQYF
>TRBV28|-|-|TRBJ1-5
TGTGCCAGCAGGCAGGGTATCAATCAGCCCCAGCATTTT
CASRQGINQPQHF
>TRBV4-3|TRBD1|few|TRBJ1-1
TGCGCCAGCAGCCAAGGTGACAGGGCGGTAGACACTGAAGCTTTCTTT
CASSQGDRAVDTEAFF
>TRBV7-2|-|-|TRBJ2-1
TGTGCCAGCAGCTTAGCGGGAGCTACCTACAATGAGCAGTTCTTC
CASSLAGATYNEQFF
>TRBV4-2|TRBD1|-|TRBJ1-2
TGTGCCAGCAGCCAAGCGACAGGGGGCGCAGACTATGGCTACACCTTC
CASSQATGGADYGYTF
>TRBV28|-|-|TRBJ2-1
TGTGCCAGCAGTCTTAGCTACAATGAGCAGTTCTTC
CASSLSYNEQFF
>TRBV10-3|TRBD2|few|TRBJ2-5
TGTGCCATCAGGGCTAGCGGTGTCCAAGAGACCCAGTACTTC
CAIRASGVQETQYF
>TRBV6-5|TRBD1|-|TRBJ1-1
TGTGCCAGCAGCCGAACAGGGGGCCCGAACACTGAAGCTTTCTTT
CASSRTGGPNTEAFF
>TRBV5-1|-|few|TRBJ1-2
TGCGCCAGCAGCTTAACAGGAATGGGCGGCTACACCTTC
CASSLTGMGGYTF
>TRBV6-6|TRBD2|few|TRBJ2-7
TGTGCCAGCAGTTACGTTGCGGGAGGTTCCTACGAGCAGTACTTC
CASSYVAGGSYEQYF
>TRBV2|TRBD1|few|TRBJ1-5
TGTGCCAGCCGGACAGGGGGCGATCAGCCCCAGCATTTT
CASRTGGDQPQHF
>TRBV7-3|TRBD2|-|TRBJ2-1
TGTGCCAGCAGCTTATGGGAGGGATCCTACAATGAGCAGTTCTTC
CASSLWEGSYNEQFF
>TRBV18|TRBD1|few|TRBJ2-1
TGTGCCAGCTCACCCGTTTCCGGAAACAGGGGTGAGCAGTTCTTC
CASSPVSGNRGEQFF
>TRBV2|-|few|TRBJ1-1
TGTGCCAGCAGGACAGGACCAAACACTGAAGCTTTCTTT
CASRTGPNTEAFF
>TRBV29-1|-|-|TRBJ2-1
TGCAGCGTCCAACCCAAGCGGAGATCCTACAATGAGCAGTTCTTC
CSVQPKRRSYNEQFF
>TRBV7-3|-|few|TRBJ1-1
TGTGCCAGCAGCTTAATGGCGAACACTGAAGCTTTCTTT
CASSLMANTEAFF
>TRBV15|-|few|TRBJ1-2
TGTGCCACCAGCCCTCGCCGCCTAGATGGCTACACCTTC
CATSPRRLDGYTF
>TRBV4-3|TRBD1|few|TRBJ2-7
TGCGCCAGCAGCCAAGATATAGGAGACCAGGGGGCAGGCGAGCAGTACTTC
CASSQDIGDQGAGEQYF
>TRBV7-9|TRBD1|-|TRBJ1-1
TGTGCCAGCAGCACGCGGACAGGGGGGGGTGGCACTGAAGCTTTCTTT
CASSTRTGGGGTEAFF
>TRBV7-2|-|few|TRBJ1-1
TGTGCCAGCAGCGTTGGACAGAACACTGAAGCTTTCTTT
CASSVGQNTEAFF
>TRBV9|TRBD2|-|TRBJ2-1
TGTGCCAGCAGCGTAGTGTCAGGACTAGCGGGAGATAATGAGCAGTTCTTC
CASSVVSGLAGDNEQFF
>TRBV2|-|-|TRBJ2-1
TGTGCCAGCAGTGACCCCCTCTACAATGAGCAGTTCTTC
CASSDPLYNEQFF
>TRBV7-3|TRBD1|few|TRBJ2-7
TGTGCCAGCAGCACAACAGGGGCCTCCTACGAGCAGTACTTC
CASSTTGASYEQYF
>TRBV4-3|TRBD1|-|TRBJ2-7
TGCGCCAGCAGCGATGGACAGGGGTCCTACGAGCAGTACTTC
CASSDGQGSYEQYF
>TRBV2|-|few|TRBJ2-5
TGTGCCGGCCAGGGGGAGACCCAGTACTTC
CAGQGETQYF
>TRBV7-9|-|few|TRBJ1-2
TGTGCCATCGAACAGGAAAACTATGGCTACACCTTC
CAIEQENYGYTF
>TRBV7-9|TRBD2|-|TRBJ2-7
TGTGCCAGCAGCTTAACAGCGGGGGCCTACGAGCAGTACTTC
CASSLTAGAYEQYF
>TRBV10-3|-|few|TRBJ2-6
TGTGCCGCAGGAGGGCCGGGAGGGGCCAACGTCCTGACTTTC
CAAGGPGGANVLTF
>TRBV28|-|few|TRBJ1-1
TGTGCCAGCAGTCTAATGGCTGAAGCTTTCTTT
CASSLMAEAFF
>TRBV7-8|-|-|TRBJ2-7
TGTGCCAGCAGCTTCGCGAGGCACGGAACCAACGAGCAGTACTTC
CASSFARHGTNEQYF
>TRBV7-3|-|few|TRBJ2-5
TGTGCCAGCATGGGGGGAGAGACCCAGTACTTC
CASMGGETQYF
>TRBV4-3|-|few|TRBJ2-7
TGCGCCAGCAGCCAAGATTCTTCTCTCTCCTACGAGCAGTACTTC
CASSQDSSLSYEQYF
>TRBV9|-|-|TRBJ1-3
TGTGCCAGCAGCGTAGGAGGGTTCGGAAACACCATATATTTT
CASSVGGFGNTIYF
>TRBV9|-|few|TRBJ2-7
TGTGCCAGCGCCCGGGATTGGAGGTCCTACGAGCAGTACTTC
CASARDWRSYEQYF
>TRBV19|-|-|TRBJ1-3
TGTGCCAGTAGTGCATGGGACAACTCTGGAAACACCATATATTTT
CASSAWDNSGNTIYF
>TRBV28|TRBD2|-|TRBJ2-3
TGTGCCAGCAGTTTATGGACTAGCGGGACAGATACGCAGTATTTT
CASSLWTSGTDTQYF
>TRBV9|-|-|TRBJ2-1
TGTGCCAGCGGAGCCGCCGGCAGCAGCTCCTACAATGAGCAGTTCTTC
CASGAAGSSSYNEQFF
>TRBV11-2|TRBD1|-|TRBJ2-7
TGTGCCAGCAGCTTATCACAGGGGGCCTACGAGCAGTACTTC
CASSLSQGAYEQYF
>TRBV7-7|-|few|TRBJ2-2
TGTGCTAGCAGCGCCTCCGGGACTCTGAACACCGGGGAGCTGTTTTTT
CASSASGTLNTGELFF
>TRBV2|-|few|TRBJ2-4
TGTGCCAGCAGCCCCTCCGCCCGGGGGTCCTGGGACATTCAGTACTTC
CASSPSARGSWDIQYF
>TRBV7-2|TRBD1|-|TRBJ1-2
TGTGCCAGCAGCGTAAGGAGTGGCCAGGGGGCAGAGGGCTACACCTTC
CASSVRSGQGAEGYTF
>TRBV7-9|-|few|TRBJ2-3
TGTGCCAGCAGCGTCCTGGGGGCCGATACGCAGTATTTT
CASSVLGADTQYF